These 32 T cell receptor beta chains originate from one sample sequenced in a study of blood T cell repertoires in COVID-19. Method: immunoSEQ multiplex PCR; TCRdb's copy keeps in-frame clones and lacks some. The data show around 250,000 clones, under 90% seen once. The specimen sequenced was PBMCs or T cells enriched from blood (not recorded which). Every receptor here comes from a man aged 18-30 years who had recovered from COVID-19.

J is TRBJ2-7 and V is TRBV7-2; 11 bases agree with TRBD2. Per germline, CDR1 SGHTA and CDR2 FQGNSA. V gave up 5 bases and J gave up 3 bases; unmatched junction bases: 3. This CDR3 region has 14 residues. CDR3 sequence: CASSKTSGDYEQYF. CDR3 coding DNA: TGTGCCAGCAGCAAGACTAGCGGGGACTACGAGCAGTACTTC. The whole variable domain, filled in from reference TRBV7-2 and TRBJ2-7, reads GAGVSQSPSNKVTEKGKDVELRCDPISGHTALYWYRQSLGQGLEFLIYFQGNSAPDKSGLPSDRFSAERTGGSVSTLTIQRTQQEDSAVYLCASSKTSGDYEQYFGPGTRLTVT.

This clone was observed once. This sequence joins TRBV10-3 and TRBJ2-5, with D perhaps matching TRBD2 (6 bases). Germline-derived CDR1 and CDR2 are ENHRY and SYGVKD. The CDR3 contains 13 residues. V lost 6 bases and J 2 bases, leaving 10 bases between the germline ends. DNA for the CDR3: TGTGCCATCAGCGGCCTAGCGCAAGAGACCCAGTACTTC. Its translation: CAISGLAQETQYF.

V and J are TRBV10-1 and TRBJ2-2; D gene uncertain. The CDR3 is 14 amino acids. The V gene lost 6 bases and the J gene lost 4 bases, with 12 bases spanning the gap. CDR1 and CDR2 from the germline V gene are WNHNN and SYGVQD (reference sequence). CDR3 sequence reads: CASSRVSSTGELFF. CDR3 nucleotides: TGCGCCAGCAGCCGGGTATCCTCCACCGGGGAGCTGTTTTTT.

This sequence joins TRBV27 and TRBJ2-3; the D gene is possibly TRBD1 (5 bases). The CDR3 contains 16 residues. V was pared by 8 bases and J by 3 bases, with 21 bases between. Germline CDR1 reads MNHEY; CDR2 reads SMNVEV (reference sequence). This CDR3 is CASGPSGFLATDTQYF. As DNA, the CDR3 is TGTGCCAGCGGCCCGTCAGGGTTTTTGGCTACAGATACGCAGTATTTT.

This clone was detected only once. The gene calls are TRBV19 and TRBJ1-5, with 11 bases identical to TRBD1. V lost 6 bases, J lost 0 bases, and 10 bases stayed unmatched. CDR3 length: 18 residues. Germline lookup yields CDR1 LNHDA and CDR2 SQIVND (reference sequence). The CDR3 region has the DNA TGTGCCAGTAGCGGGACAGGGGGATTCTTAATTAGCAATCAGCCCCAGCATTTT. Translated: CASSGTGGFLISNQPQHF.

The chain couples TRBV2 to TRBJ1-1, with D unresolved. CDR3 length: 13 residues. Germline values: CDR1 SNHLY, CDR2 FYNNEI. V was pared by 8 bases and J by 1 base, with 11 bases between. This chain's CDR3 is CASLVTKNTEAFF. DNA of the CDR3: TGTGCCAGCCTCGTCACTAAGAACACTGAAGCTTTCTTT.

The gene calls are TRBV4-1 and TRBJ1-1, with D maybe TRBD1 (5 bases). This CDR3 is 14 amino acids long. The germline gives CDR1 MGHRA, CDR2 YSYEKL. Trimming shortened V by 0 bases and J by 6 bases, and 11 bases separated the two germline ends. The CDR3 loop is CASSQESGRAEAFF. Written as DNA, the CDR3 is TGCGCCAGCAGCCAAGAGTCGGGCAGGGCTGAAGCTTTCTTT.

The genes are TRBV23-1 and TRBJ2-1; 7 bases are shared with TRBD1. TRBV23-1 is marked as an open reading frame, function uncertain. Trimming took 3 bases from V and 8 from J; bases not matched to a gene: 10. The CDR3 totals 15 residues. CDR3 DNA: TGCGCCAGCAGTCATGAGACAGGGTCAGTCGATGAGCAGTTCTTC. Amino acid sequence: CASSHETGSVDEQFF.

This chain's CDR3 is CASSYAWTGSSYNEQFF. CDR3 sequence (DNA): TGCGCCAGCAGCTACGCGTGGACAGGGAGCTCCTACAATGAGCAGTTCTTC. The J gene is TRBJ2-1, the V gene TRBV5-1, with 8 nucleotides matching TRBD1. Germline assignment: CDR1 SGHRS and CDR2 YFSETQ. The CDR3 is 17 residues long. The V segment lost 3 bases and the J segment 0 bases; nucleotides outside the gene matches: 8.

The rearrangement uses TRBV3-1 (or the pseudogene TRBV3-2) and TRBJ2-7; 9 positions match TRBD1. With V trimmed by 5 bases and J by 5 bases, 10 bases remained unmatched. Per germline, CDR1 LGHDT and CDR2 YNNKEL (reference sequence). CDR3 length equals 15 residues. The CDR3 sequence is CASSLTGTGSDEQYF. CDR3 coding DNA: TGTGCCAGCAGCTTAACCGGGACAGGGTCGGACGAGCAGTACTTC.

The chain uses TRBV19 and TRBJ1-4, with TRBD1 identical over 8 bases. CDR1 is LNHDA and CDR2 is SQIVND in the germline V gene (reference sequence). V was pared by 6 bases and J by 7 bases, with 7 bases of the junction left unmatched. CDR3 size: 14 residues. DNA for the CDR3: TGTGCCAGTAGGCAGACAGGGGTAGGTGAAAAACTGTTTTTT. It yields the protein CASRQTGVGEKLFF.

The V and J genes are TRBV5-6 and TRBJ2-7; 11 bases agree with TRBD2. This CDR3 is built from 15 residues. The junction had 5 bases not matched to a gene; V was cut back by 4 bases and J by 2 bases. Germline V gene data show CDR1 as SGHDT and CDR2 as YYEEEE. Here the CDR3 reads CASSQWTSGPYEQYF. As DNA, the CDR3 is TGTGCCAGCAGCCAGTGGACTAGCGGGCCCTACGAGCAGTACTTC. Using reference TRBV5-6 and TRBJ2-7 for the parts outside the CDR3, the full variable domain is DAGVTQSPTHLIKTRGQQVTLRCSPKSGHDTVSWYQQALGQGPQFIFQYYEEEERQRGNFPDRFSGHQFPNYSSELNVNALLLGDSALYLCASSQWTSGPYEQYFGPGTRLTVT.

J is TRBJ2-1 and V is TRBV24-1; D is uncertain. The germline gives CDR1 KGHDR, CDR2 SFDVKD. This CDR3 spans 13 amino acids. The V end was cut by 1 base, the J end by 6 bases, with 6 bases between. CDR3 protein: CATSDFSRNEQFF. The CDR3 DNA reads TGTGCCACCAGTGATTTTAGTCGCAATGAGCAGTTCTTC.

With respect to this clone: Other DNA sequences in the same sample also yield this CDR3. The chain links TRBV3-1 (or the pseudogene TRBV3-2) to TRBJ2-7; a possible D gene is TRBD2 (6 bases). Trimming cost V 3 bases and J 2 bases, with 8 bases left between them. Germline assignment: CDR1 LGHDT and CDR2 YNNKEL (reference sequence). CDR3 size: 13 residues. The CDR3 protein is CASSQAGPYEQYF. CDR3 coding DNA: TGTGCCAGCAGCCAGGCGGGACCCTACGAGCAGTACTTC.

The V gene is TRBV6-5, the J gene TRBJ2-6; TRBD1 agrees at 9 bases. The CDR3 is 15 amino acids. V dropped 6 bases and J dropped 11; count of bases not matched to a gene: 11. In germline, CDR1 is MNHEY, CDR2 SVGAGI. The CDR3 DNA is TGTGCCAGCAGCGAGGGACAGGGCTCCCCCCACGTCCTGACTTTC. It is translated as CASSEGQGSPHVLTF.

The chain has TRBV7-9 and TRBJ2-1, with 10 bases that match TRBD2. The CDR3 consists of 14 residues. Unmatched junction bases numbered 11, after V lost 11 bases and J lost 7 bases. Germline V lookup: CDR1 SEHNR, CDR2 FQNEAQ (reference sequence). CDR3 sequence reads: CAYVGTSVGNEQFF. CDR3 DNA sequence: TGTGCCTATGTTGGGACTAGCGTTGGGAATGAGCAGTTCTTC. Drawing the rest from reference TRBV7-9 and TRBJ2-1, the complete variable domain is DTGVSQNPRHKITKRGQNVTFRCDPISEHNRLYWYRQTLGQGPEFLTYFQNEAQLEKSRLLSDRFSAERPKGSFSTLEIQRTEQGDSAMYLCAYVGTSVGNEQFFGPGTRLTVL.

The chain recombines TRBV5-6 with TRBJ1-2, with D unclear. Germline CDR1 reads SGHDT; CDR2 reads YYEEEE. The V gene lost 0 bases and the J gene lost 2 bases, with 5 bases spanning the gap. The CDR3 has 13 residues. The CDR3 protein is CASSLGRNYGYTF. The DNA of the CDR3 is TGTGCCAGCAGCTTGGGCAGGAACTATGGCTACACCTTC.

The rearrangement joins TRBV7-2 to TRBJ2-7, with 8 nucleotides matching TRBD1. Per the germline V gene, CDR1 is SGHTA and CDR2 is FQGNSA. V was pared by 5 bases and J by 3 bases, with 6 bases of the junction left unmatched. This CDR3 comprises 14 residues. In nucleotides, the CDR3 is TGTGCCAGCAGCCCGGGGACAGGTAACTACGAGCAGTACTTC. Translation gives CASSPGTGNYEQYF.

This chain connects TRBV15 to TRBJ1-4, with TRBD1 matching over 9 bases. Germline V lookup: CDR1 LNHNV, CDR2 YYDKDF (reference sequence). V trimming: 0 bases; J trimming: 8 bases; junction bases outside the gene matches: 7. The CDR3 loop spans 16 amino acids. The DNA of the CDR3 is TGTGCCACCAGCAGAGAGGGGGGACAGGGTGGCGAAAAACTGTTTTTT. Its translation is CATSREGGQGGEKLFF.

This clone has ten or more counts. In DNA, the CDR3 is TGTGCCAGCAGCTTACATCGCGAGATTGATGAGCAGTTCTTC. Translating gives CASSLHREIDEQFF. The gene calls are TRBV7-9 and TRBJ2-1; D is uncertain. V was trimmed by 2 bases and J by 8 bases, leaving 13 bases between them. CDR1 SEHNR and CDR2 FQNEAQ come from the germline V gene (reference sequence). CDR3 length: 14 amino acids.

V is TRBV5-1 and J is TRBJ2-1, with 8 bases aligning to TRBD2. The V and J ends lost 4 bases and 2 bases, in that order; junction bases with no gene match: 8. The germline CDR1 and CDR2 sequences are SGHRS and YFSETQ. The CDR3 contains 16 residues. CDR3: CASSIGGAYTYNEQFF. CDR3 DNA sequence: TGCGCCAGCAGCATCGGGGGGGCCTATACCTACAATGAGCAGTTCTTC. Based on the CDR3 plus reference TRBV5-1 and TRBJ2-1, the full variable domain is KAGVTQTPRYLIKTRGQQVTLSCSPISGHRSVSWYQQTPGQGLQFLFEYFSETQRNKGNFPGRFSGRQFSNSRSEMNVSTLELGDSALYLCASSIGGAYTYNEQFFGPGTRLTVL.

The chain carries TRBV28 and TRBJ2-7; TRBD2 agrees at 8 bases. Looked up from germline, CDR1 is MDHEN and CDR2 is SYDVKM. Trimming cost V 8 bases and J 5 bases; bases outside gene matches: 8. There are 13 residues in the CDR3. This CDR3 reads CASRAGGLHEQYF. Here the CDR3 DNA reads TGTGCCAGCCGGGCGGGAGGTCTCCACGAGCAGTACTTC.

The chain is built from TRBV5-4 and TRBJ2-7; tentatively, D is TRBD2 (6 bases). The CDR3 spans 17 residues. V lost 0 bases to trimming and J lost 0 bases, with 16 bases between them. Germline loops: CDR1 SGHNT, CDR2 YYREEE (reference sequence). The chain's CDR3 is CASSLDSGGPDSYEQYF. The CDR3 DNA reads TGTGCCAGCAGCTTGGACTCTGGAGGGCCCGACTCCTACGAGCAGTACTTC.

This chain joins TRBV2 and TRBJ2-1; maybe TRBD2 (5 bases). This CDR3 has 10 residues. The ends were cut back, 8 bases at V and 8 bases at J, with 7 bases in the middle. Germline CDR1 reads SNHLY; CDR2 reads FYNNEI. For the CDR3, the DNA is TGTGCCAGCCTAGCCTATGAGCAGTTCTTC. Its translation is CASLAYEQFF.

The V gene is TRBV5-1, the J gene TRBJ2-2, with TRBD2 identical over 7 bases. The CDR3 totals 15 residues. Germline trimming cut 5 bases from V and 5 bases from J; bases unmatched to any gene: 9. Germline lookup yields CDR1 SGHRS and CDR2 YFSETQ. The chain's CDR3 is CASRYTSVGTGELFF. The CDR3 nucleotides are TGCGCCAGCAGATATACTAGCGTGGGGACCGGGGAGCTGTTTTTT.

This chain uses TRBV27 with TRBJ2-3, with 13 bases identical to TRBD2. CDR1 is MNHEY and CDR2 is SMNVEV in the germline V gene (reference sequence). The CDR3 has 15 residues. The ends lost 8 bases at V and 2 bases at J; junction bases unmatched: 4. The CDR3 DNA follows: TGTGCCAGCGGGGGACTAGCGGGGAACACAGATACGCAGTATTTT. Protein: CASGGLAGNTDTQYF.

The chain employs TRBV3-1 (or the pseudogene TRBV3-2) and TRBJ2-7, with 7 nucleotides matching TRBD1. This CDR3 spans 15 amino acids. The germline V gene encodes CDR1 LGHDT and CDR2 YNNKEL (reference sequence). The V gene end was trimmed by 1 base and the J gene end by 1 base; junction bases not matched to a gene: 4. Here the CDR3 reads CASSQGRGPSYEQYF. The DNA of the CDR3 is TGTGCCAGCAGCCAAGGTAGGGGGCCGTCCTACGAGCAGTACTTC.

The rearrangement uses TRBV28 and TRBJ2-7, with a tentative D call TRBD2 (5 bases). The germline gives CDR1 MDHEN, CDR2 SYDVKM. The ends were cut back, 5 bases at V and 2 bases at J, with 10 bases in the middle. CDR3 length: 13 residues. The CDR3, as DNA: TGTGCCAGCAGTCCGGGGAGTACCTACGAGCAGTACTTC. Residues: CASSPGSTYEQYF.

The genes are TRBV5-1 and TRBJ2-2; D is uncertain. CDR1 is SGHRS, CDR2 YFSETQ, per germline. CDR3 length: 15 residues. With 0 bases removed from V and 1 base from J, the gap between germline ends came to 7 bases. The CDR3 DNA reads as TGCGCCAGCAGCTTGGCCGGAGAGAACACCGGGGAGCTGTTTTTT. Translation gives CASSLAGENTGELFF.

The table lists this clone with a few counts. The chain combines TRBV5-1 with TRBJ2-2, with D maybe TRBD1 (6 bases). The V end lost 2 bases, the J end lost 4 bases, and 15 bases lay between the germline ends. The germline CDR1 and CDR2 sequences are SGHRS and YFSETQ. The CDR3 is 16 residues long. This chain's CDR3 is CASSFGRGATTGELFF. In nucleotides, the CDR3 is TGCGCCAGCAGCTTTGGCAGGGGCGCTACCACCGGGGAGCTGTTTTTT.

The chain has TRBV7-2 and TRBJ2-4, with 14 bases that match TRBD2. The germline V gene encodes CDR1 SGHTA and CDR2 FQGNSA. The CDR3 contains 15 residues. With V trimmed by 6 bases and J by 7 bases, 5 bases remained unmatched. The CDR3 nucleotides read TGTGCCAGCAGTTGGACTAGCGGGGGGCGTAACATTCAGTACTTC. Encoded protein: CASSWTSGGRNIQYF.

The chain has TRBV24-1 and TRBJ2-5; no definite D call. Germline V gene lookup returns CDR1 KGHDR and CDR2 SFDVKD. V gave up 5 bases and J gave up 11 bases, with 17 bases separating them. The CDR3 runs 13 residues. The CDR3 DNA reads TGTGCCACCAGTGGCCCACCCTTTTACGGGCAGTACTTC. Translated: CATSGPPFYGQYF.